The subject of this entry is one T cell receptor beta chain. Its target is unknown. The CDR3 is 20 residues long. Unmatched junction bases numbered 10, after V lost 0 bases and J lost 0 bases. CDR1 and CDR2 (germline): SGHDN, FVKESK. The sample originates from a study of cytomegalovirus exposure and HLA in healthy donors. Study-level findings and limits: Only CMV serostatus was available as immune exposure information.

Every donor was a healthy person donating bone marrow. Researchers ran the PCR with 60 Vbeta and 13 Jbeta primers. Here immunoSEQ multiplex PCR was the method, and the copy in TCRdb shows in-frame clones only, minus some. Across over 200,000 clones, the top ten clones capture under 1% of the sample. The sequenced sample consisted of PBMCs. The V call is TRBV14, the J call TRBJ1-5, with 11 bases lining up with TRBD1. The TCR comes from a woman in her twenties or thirties in good health and CMV-seropositive. CDR3 loop: CASSQEKGDRGSYSNQPQHF. Here the CDR3 DNA reads TGTGCCAGCAGCCAAGAAAAGGGGGACAGGGGGTCCTATAGCAATCAGCCCCAGCATTTT.